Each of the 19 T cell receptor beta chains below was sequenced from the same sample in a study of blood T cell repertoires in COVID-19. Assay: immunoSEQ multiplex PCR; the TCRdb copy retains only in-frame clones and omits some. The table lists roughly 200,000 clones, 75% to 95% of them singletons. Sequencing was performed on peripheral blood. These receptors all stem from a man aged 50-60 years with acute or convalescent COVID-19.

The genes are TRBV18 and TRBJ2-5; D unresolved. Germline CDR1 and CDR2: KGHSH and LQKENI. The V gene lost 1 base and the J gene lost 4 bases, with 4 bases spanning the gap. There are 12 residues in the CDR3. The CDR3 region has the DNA TGTGCCAGCTCACCACAGAGAGAGACCCAGTACTTC. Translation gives CASSPQRETQYF. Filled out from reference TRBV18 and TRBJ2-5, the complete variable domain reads NAGVMQNPRHLVRRRGQEARLRCSPMKGHSHVYWYRQLPEEGLKFMVYLQKENIIDESGMPKERFSAEFPKEGPSILRIQQVVRGDSAAYFCASSPQRETQYFGPGTRLLVL.

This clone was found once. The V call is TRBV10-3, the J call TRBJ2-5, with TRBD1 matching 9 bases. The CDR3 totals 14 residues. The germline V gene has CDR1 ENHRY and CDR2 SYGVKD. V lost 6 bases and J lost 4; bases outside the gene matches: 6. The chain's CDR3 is CAISKQGAGETQYF. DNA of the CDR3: TGTGCCATCAGCAAACAGGGGGCGGGAGAGACCCAGTACTTC.

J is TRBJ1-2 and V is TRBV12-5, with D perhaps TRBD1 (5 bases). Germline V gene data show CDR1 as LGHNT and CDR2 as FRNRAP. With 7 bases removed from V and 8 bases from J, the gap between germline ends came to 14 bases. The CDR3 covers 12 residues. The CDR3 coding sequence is TGTGCTAGTGCCTCGGACAACCAGGGCTACACCTTC. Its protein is CASASDNQGYTF.

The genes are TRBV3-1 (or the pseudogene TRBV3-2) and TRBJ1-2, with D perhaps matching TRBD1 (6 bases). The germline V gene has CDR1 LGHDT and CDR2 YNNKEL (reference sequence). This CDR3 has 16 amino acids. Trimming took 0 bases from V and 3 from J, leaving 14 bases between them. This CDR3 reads CASSQDSGDTYYGYTF. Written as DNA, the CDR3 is TGTGCCAGCAGCCAAGACTCCGGGGACACCTACTATGGCTACACCTTC.

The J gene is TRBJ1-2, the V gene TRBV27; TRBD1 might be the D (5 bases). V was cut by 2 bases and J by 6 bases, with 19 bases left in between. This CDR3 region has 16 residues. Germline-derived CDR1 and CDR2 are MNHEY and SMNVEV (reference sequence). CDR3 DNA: TGTGCCAGCAGTTTAAAGTCGACAGCTCGCTTTCATGGCTACACCTTC. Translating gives CASSLKSTARFHGYTF.

The CDR3 loop reads CASSAGQYNSPLHF. CDR3 DNA: TGTGCCAGCAGCGCGGGACAGTATAATTCACCCCTCCACTTT. V usage is TRBV9 and J usage is TRBJ1-6; 7 bases agree with TRBD1. CDR1 and CDR2 (germline): SGDLS, YYNGEE. With V trimmed by 3 bases and J by 4 bases, 1 base remained unmatched. CDR3 length: 14 residues.

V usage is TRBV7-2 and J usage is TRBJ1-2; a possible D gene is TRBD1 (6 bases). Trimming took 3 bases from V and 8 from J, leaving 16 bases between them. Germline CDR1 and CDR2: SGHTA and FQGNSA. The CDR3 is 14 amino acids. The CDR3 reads CASSFTWTVRGYTF. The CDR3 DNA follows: TGTGCCAGCAGCTTTACCTGGACAGTCCGGGGCTACACCTTC. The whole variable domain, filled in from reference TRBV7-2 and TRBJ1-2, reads GAGVSQSPSNKVTEKGKDVELRCDPISGHTALYWYRQSLGQGLEFLIYFQGNSAPDKSGLPSDRFSAERTGGSVSTLTIQRTQQEDSAVYLCASSFTWTVRGYTFGSGTRLTVV.

CDR3 DNA: TGTGCCAGCAAGGCGGGAGAGAGCCAAGAGACCCAGTACTTC. Translating gives CASKAGESQETQYF. The V gene is TRBV2, the J gene TRBJ2-5; 7 nucleotides match TRBD2. The germline CDR1 and CDR2 sequences are SNHLY and FYNNEI. There are 14 residues in the CDR3. V was pared by 7 bases and J by 1 base, with 6 bases of the junction left unmatched. Based on the CDR3 plus reference TRBV2 and TRBJ2-5, the full variable domain is EPEVTQTPSHQVTQMGQEVILRCVPISNHLYFYWYRQILGQKVEFLVSFYNNEISEKSEIFDDQFSVERPDGSNFTLKIRSTKLEDSAMYFCASKAGESQETQYFGPGTRLLVL.

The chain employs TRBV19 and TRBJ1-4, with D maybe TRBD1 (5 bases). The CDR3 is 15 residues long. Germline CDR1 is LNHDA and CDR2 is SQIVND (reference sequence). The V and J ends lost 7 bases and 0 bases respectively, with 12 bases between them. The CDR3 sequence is CASKMTDPTNEKLFF. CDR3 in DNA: TGTGCCAGTAAAATGACAGACCCAACTAATGAAAAACTGTTTTTT.

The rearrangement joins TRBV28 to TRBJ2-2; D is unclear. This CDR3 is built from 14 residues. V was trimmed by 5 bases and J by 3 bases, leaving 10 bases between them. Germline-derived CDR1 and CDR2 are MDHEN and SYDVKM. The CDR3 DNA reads TGTGCCAGCAGTCCCGTGTTCCACACCGGGGAGCTGTTTTTT. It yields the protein CASSPVFHTGELFF.

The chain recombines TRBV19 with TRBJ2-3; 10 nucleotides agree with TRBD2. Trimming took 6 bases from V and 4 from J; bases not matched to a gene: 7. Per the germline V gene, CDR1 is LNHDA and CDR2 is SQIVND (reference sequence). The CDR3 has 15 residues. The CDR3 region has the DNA TGTGCCAGTAGCCCTAGCGGGAGTCAGGCAGATACGCAGTATTTT. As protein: CASSPSGSQADTQYF.

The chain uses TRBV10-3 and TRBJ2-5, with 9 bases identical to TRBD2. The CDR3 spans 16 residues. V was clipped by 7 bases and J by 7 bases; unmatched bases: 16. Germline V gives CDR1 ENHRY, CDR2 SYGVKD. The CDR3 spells CAITSELAGEGGTQYF. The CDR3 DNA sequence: TGTGCCATCACCTCAGAGTTAGCGGGGGAGGGCGGGACCCAGTACTTC.

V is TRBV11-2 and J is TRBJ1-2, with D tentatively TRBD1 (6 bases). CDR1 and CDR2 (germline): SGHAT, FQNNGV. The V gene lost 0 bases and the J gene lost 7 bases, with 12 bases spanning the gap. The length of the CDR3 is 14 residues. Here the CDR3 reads CASSLELQGLGYTF. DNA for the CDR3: TGTGCCAGCAGCTTAGAACTACAGGGTCTTGGCTACACCTTC.

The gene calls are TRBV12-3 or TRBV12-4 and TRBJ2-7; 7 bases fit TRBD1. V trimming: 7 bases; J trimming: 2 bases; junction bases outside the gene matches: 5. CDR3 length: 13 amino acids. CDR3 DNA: TGTGCCAGCACTAGGGGGCCAGCCTACGAGCAGTACGTC. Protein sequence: CASTRGPAYEQYV.

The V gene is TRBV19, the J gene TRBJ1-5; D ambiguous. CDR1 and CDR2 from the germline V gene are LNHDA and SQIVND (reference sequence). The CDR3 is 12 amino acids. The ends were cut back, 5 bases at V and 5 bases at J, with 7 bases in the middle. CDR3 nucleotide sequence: TGTGCCAGTAGTTTGGGCTATCAGCCCCAGCATTTT. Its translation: CASSLGYQPQHF.

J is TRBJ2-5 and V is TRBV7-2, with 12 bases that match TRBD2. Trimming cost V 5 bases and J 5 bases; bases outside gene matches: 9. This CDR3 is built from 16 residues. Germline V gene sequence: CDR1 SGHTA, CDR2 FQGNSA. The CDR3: CASSITSGGPGETQYF. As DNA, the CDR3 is TGTGCCAGCAGCATCACTAGCGGGGGGCCTGGGGAGACCCAGTACTTC.

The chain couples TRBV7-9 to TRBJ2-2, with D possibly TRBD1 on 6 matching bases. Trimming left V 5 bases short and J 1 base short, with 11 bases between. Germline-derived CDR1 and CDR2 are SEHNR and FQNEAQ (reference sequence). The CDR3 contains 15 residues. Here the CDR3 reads CASSHPQGNTGELFF. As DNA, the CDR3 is TGTGCCAGCAGCCACCCACAGGGGAACACCGGGGAGCTGTTTTTT.

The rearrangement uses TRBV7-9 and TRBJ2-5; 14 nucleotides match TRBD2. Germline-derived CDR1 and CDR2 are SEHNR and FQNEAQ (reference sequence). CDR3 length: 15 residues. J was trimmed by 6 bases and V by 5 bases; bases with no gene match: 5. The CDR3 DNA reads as TGTGCCAGCAGCCCCGGGACTAGCGGGAGAAAGACCCAGTACTTC. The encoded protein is CASSPGTSGRKTQYF.

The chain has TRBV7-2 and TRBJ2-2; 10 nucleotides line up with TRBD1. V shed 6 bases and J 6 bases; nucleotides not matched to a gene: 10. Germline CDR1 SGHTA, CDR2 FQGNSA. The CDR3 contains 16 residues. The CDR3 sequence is CASSRDGTGVSGELFF. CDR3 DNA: TGTGCCAGCAGTCGCGACGGGACAGGGGTCTCCGGGGAGCTGTTTTTT. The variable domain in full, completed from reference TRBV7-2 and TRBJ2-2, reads GAGVSQSPSNKVTEKGKDVELRCDPISGHTALYWYRQSLGQGLEFLIYFQGNSAPDKSGLPSDRFSAERTGGSVSTLTIQRTQQEDSAVYLCASSRDGTGVSGELFFGEGSRLTVL.